These 26 T cell receptor beta chains share one sample of origin, sequenced in a study of PD-1 blockade in mismatch repair-deficient tumors. Repertoires were generated with immunoSEQ multiplex PCR, while TCRdb's copy carries only in-frame clones and drops some. The sample carries around 120,000 clones, about nine tenths recorded once. This material consisted of peripheral blood, taken approximately 70 weeks after starting pembrolizumab. The source of these receptors is an adult with mismatch repair-deficient cancer.

The table lists this clone with a few counts. The chain combines TRBV30 with TRBJ2-7; D is possibly TRBD2 (6 bases). Germline CDR1 GTSNPN, CDR2 SVGIG (reference sequence). This CDR3 contains 13 residues. Trimming pared 4 bases from V and 5 bases from J, leaving 15 bases between. The DNA for the CDR3 is TGTGCCTGGACTAGGACTACGGCGGACGAGCAGTACTTC. Amino acid sequence: CAWTRTTADEQYF.

This CDR3 reads CSVLSEPGQGAQIVYGYTF. The CDR3, as DNA: TGCAGCGTCCTTTCCGAGCCGGGACAGGGGGCGCAAATAGTCTATGGCTACACCTTC. The V call is TRBV29-1, the J call TRBJ1-2, with 12 bases matching TRBD1. V lost 6 bases to trimming and J lost 4 bases; unmatched junction nucleotides: 21. This CDR3 region has 19 residues. Germline V gene sequence: CDR1 SQVTM, CDR2 ANQGSEA.

The V call is TRBV4-1, the J call TRBJ2-7, with 9 bases that match TRBD2. The J segment lost 3 bases and the V segment lost 0 bases, leaving 15 bases of the junction unmatched. Germline V CDR1 and CDR2: MGHRA, YSYEKL. The CDR3 contains 19 residues. CDR3 DNA: TGCGCCAGCAGCCAAGAAGACCCCAGCGGGAGGCCTCGGGACTACGAGCAGTACTTC. Translated: CASSQEDPSGRPRDYEQYF.

The V call is TRBV19, the J call TRBJ2-7, with no clear D. Trimming removed 1 base at V and 2 bases at J, with 9 bases between. The CDR3 is 14 amino acids. Germline V lookup: CDR1 LNHDA, CDR2 SQIVND (reference sequence). The CDR3 loop reads CASSIAHPTYEQYF. CDR3 nucleotides: TGTGCCAGTAGTATAGCTCACCCTACCTACGAGCAGTACTTC.

The CDR3 DNA follows: TGCGCCAGCAGAGGACAGGGAGTGGATGAGCAGTTCTTC. Its protein product is CASRGQGVDEQFF. This rearrangement joins TRBV5-1 to TRBJ2-1, with 8 bases matching TRBD1. The CDR3 contains 13 residues. V lost 5 bases and J lost 8; bases outside the gene matches: 6. Germline assignment: CDR1 SGHRS and CDR2 YFSETQ.

This chain links TRBV9 with TRBJ2-3; 8 nucleotides align to TRBD2. V dropped 2 bases and J dropped 6; count of bases not matched to a gene: 5. The length of the CDR3 is 14 residues. Germline V gene sequence: CDR1 SGDLS, CDR2 YYNGEE. CDR3 in amino acids: CASSVSGTLDTQYF. The CDR3 nucleotides read TGTGCCAGCAGCGTTAGCGGGACTCTGGATACGCAGTATTTT.

V and J are TRBV27 and TRBJ2-7, with D uncertain. Trimming pared 2 bases from V and 2 bases from J, leaving 7 bases between. In germline, CDR1 is MNHEY, CDR2 SMNVEV (reference sequence). The CDR3 is 13 residues long. CDR3 region: CASSLDRTYEQYF. The DNA of the CDR3 is TGTGCCAGCAGTTTAGACCGTACCTACGAGCAGTACTTC.

The gene calls are TRBV30 and TRBJ2-5, with D possibly TRBD2 on 7 matching bases. The CDR3 contains 13 residues. The ends were cut back, 0 bases at V and 5 bases at J, with 10 bases in the middle. The germline V gene encodes CDR1 GTSNPN and CDR2 SVGIG (reference sequence). CDR3 residues: CAWSVGGAETQYF. CDR3 nucleotide sequence: TGTGCCTGGAGTGTAGGGGGGGCCGAGACCCAGTACTTC.

The gene calls are TRBV5-4 and TRBJ2-7; D perhaps matches TRBD2 (6 bases). V dropped 0 bases and J dropped 5 bases, with 6 bases sitting between them. This CDR3 spans 12 amino acids. Per germline, CDR1 SGHNT and CDR2 YYREEE (reference sequence). The CDR3 loop reads CASSLGGDEQYF. The CDR3 DNA reads as TGTGCCAGCAGCTTGGGGGGGGACGAGCAGTACTTC.

This chain uses TRBV4-3 with TRBJ2-1; TRBD1 aligns across 9 bases. With V trimmed by 1 base and J by 9 bases, 10 bases remained unmatched. Germline V gives CDR1 LGHNA, CDR2 YSLEER. CDR3 length equals 16 residues. The CDR3 reads CASSQAGTGRIGEQFF. CDR3 bases: TGCGCCAGCAGCCAAGCTGGGACAGGGAGGATCGGTGAGCAGTTCTTC.

The gene calls are TRBV6-6 and TRBJ2-3; no reliable D call. V was pared by 3 bases and J by 3 bases, with 13 bases between. The CDR3 totals 15 residues. Germline CDR1 and CDR2: MNHNY and SVGAGI (reference sequence). The CDR3 here is CASSYGKYGTDTQYF. For the CDR3, the DNA is TGTGCCAGCAGTTATGGGAAATATGGGACAGATACGCAGTATTTT.

This clone was observed a few times. The chain couples TRBV6-1 to TRBJ2-1, with TRBD2 matching over 10 bases. The J segment lost 4 bases and the V segment lost 2 bases, leaving 2 bases of the junction unmatched. Per the germline V gene, CDR1 is MNHNS and CDR2 is SASEGT. CDR3 length: 15 amino acids. The CDR3 DNA follows: TGTGCCAGCAGTGAACTAGCGGGAGATTACAATGAGCAGTTCTTC. This encodes CASSELAGDYNEQFF.

The chain couples TRBV6-6 to TRBJ1-1; D remains unclear. Trimming stripped 0 bases from V and 1 base from J, with 12 bases between. This CDR3 comprises 16 residues. From germline, CDR1 is MNHNY and CDR2 SVGAGI (reference sequence). The chain's CDR3 is CASSYSMGYWNTEAFF. CDR3 DNA sequence: TGTGCCAGCAGTTACTCGATGGGGTATTGGAACACTGAAGCTTTCTTT.

DNA of the CDR3: TGTGCCAGCAGATCCGTAGGGGGCCAAGAGACCCAGTACTTC. Protein product: CASRSVGGQETQYF. This chain joins TRBV27 and TRBJ2-5; weak D call: TRBD1 (6 bases). The CDR3 has 14 residues. Germline V gives CDR1 MNHEY, CDR2 SMNVEV (reference sequence). V lost 6 bases to trimming and J lost 1 base, with 12 bases between them.

The chain carries TRBV29-1 and TRBJ2-3, with 10 bases that match TRBD2. This CDR3 comprises 14 residues. CDR1 and CDR2 (germline): SQVTM, ANQGSEA. The V and J ends lost 2 bases and 7 bases, in that order; junction bases with no gene match: 6. Here the CDR3 reads CSVEQLAGVNTQYF. The CDR3 region has the DNA TGCAGCGTTGAACAGCTAGCGGGAGTGAATACGCAGTATTTT.

This chain links TRBV7-2 with TRBJ2-1; 9 nucleotides match TRBD2. V was pared by 3 bases and J by 7 bases, with 4 bases of the junction left unmatched. CDR1 SGHTA and CDR2 FQGNSA come from the germline V gene. The CDR3 covers 14 residues. CDR3 amino acids: CASSFSSGANEQFF. CDR3 nucleotide sequence: TGTGCCAGCAGCTTCTCTAGCGGGGCTAATGAGCAGTTCTTC.

The rearrangement uses TRBV6-1 and TRBJ1-5, with D uncertain. Germline CDR1 reads MNHNS; CDR2 reads SASEGT. The V end was cut by 2 bases, the J end by 6 bases, with 8 bases between. This CDR3 spans 13 amino acids. The CDR3, as DNA: TGTGCCAGCAGTGAAAGACATTCTCAGCCCCAGCATTTT. This encodes CASSERHSQPQHF.

This chain joins TRBV19 and TRBJ2-1; D is tentatively TRBD1 or TRBD2 (5 bases each). This CDR3 has 12 amino acids. CDR1 LNHDA and CDR2 SQIVND come from the germline V gene (reference sequence). V shed 6 bases and J shed 15 bases, with 18 bases lying between them. CDR3 nucleotide sequence: TGTGCCAGTAGGGCCGGGGCAAACGGACCGTTCTTC. The encoded protein is CASRAGANGPFF.

The chain combines TRBV7-9 with TRBJ2-3; D is undetermined. In germline, CDR1 is SEHNR, CDR2 FQNEAQ (reference sequence). This CDR3 contains 12 residues. Trimming left V 7 bases short and J 5 bases short, with 10 bases between. The CDR3 region is CASTYSGDTQYF. Written as DNA, the CDR3 is TGTGCCAGCACCTATTCCGGAGATACGCAGTATTTT. The full variable domain, its missing parts supplied by reference TRBV7-9 and TRBJ2-3, is DTGVSQNPRHKITKRGQNVTFRCDPISEHNRLYWYRQTLGQGPEFLTYFQNEAQLEKSRLLSDRFSAERPKGSFSTLEIQRTEQGDSAMYLCASTYSGDTQYFGPGTRLTVL.

This clone has just one count. The chain uses TRBV5-1 and TRBJ2-2; TRBD2 matches 8 bases. The germline CDR1 and CDR2 sequences are SGHRS and YFSETQ. The V segment lost 0 bases and the J segment 6 bases; nucleotides outside the gene matches: 7. CDR3 length equals 16 residues. CDR3 sequence: CASSLAGRVGSGELFF. The DNA of the CDR3 is TGCGCCAGCAGCTTGGCCGGGAGGGTTGGTTCCGGGGAGCTGTTTTTT.

The chain's CDR3 is CAWRAGGYEQYF. CDR3 sequence (DNA): TGTGCCTGGCGAGCGGGGGGCTACGAGCAGTACTTC. The chain links TRBV30 to TRBJ2-7, with TRBD2 identical over 9 bases. CDR3 length: 12 residues. Trimming cost V 5 bases and J 3 bases; bases outside gene matches: 2. Germline loops: CDR1 GTSNPN, CDR2 SVGIG (reference sequence).

This rearrangement joins TRBV6-1 to TRBJ2-1; D ambiguous. With 3 bases removed from V and 3 bases from J, the gap between germline ends came to 12 bases. Germline CDR1 MNHNS, CDR2 SASEGT. There are 15 residues in the CDR3. CDR3 nucleotide sequence: TGTGCCAGCAGTGACGTCCATAACGACTACAATGAGCAGTTCTTC. It codes for CASSDVHNDYNEQFF.

The CDR3 DNA reads TGTGCCAGCAGCGCCGGGACAGGGTATGGCTACACCTTC. It is translated as CASSAGTGYGYTF. J is TRBJ1-2 and V is TRBV9; TRBD1 agrees at 9 bases. V gave up 3 bases and J gave up 5 bases; unmatched junction bases: 2. CDR3 length equals 13 residues. Germline V gene lookup returns CDR1 SGDLS and CDR2 YYNGEE.

This sequence joins TRBV11-3 and TRBJ1-1; D uncertain. Germline assignment: CDR1 SGHNT and CDR2 YENEEA. This CDR3 has 13 residues. V was clipped by 1 base and J by 5 bases, with 8 bases between them. CDR3 sequence: CASSLVRSTEAFF. The CDR3 DNA sequence: TGTGCCAGCAGCTTAGTACGCAGTACTGAAGCTTTCTTT.

V gene TRBV7-2 combines with J gene TRBJ2-7; no clear D. The CDR3 sequence is 14 residues long. V lost 4 bases and J 0 bases, leaving 10 bases between the germline ends. CDR1 is SGHTA, CDR2 FQGNSA, per germline. CDR3 in amino acids: CASSSTDTSYEQYF. The CDR3 nucleotides are TGTGCCAGCAGCTCCACGGATACCTCCTACGAGCAGTACTTC.

The V gene is TRBV6-6, the J gene TRBJ2-1; TRBD2 matches 9 bases. V shed 6 bases, J shed 7 bases, and the junction held 7 bases outside the gene matches. The germline V gene has CDR1 MNHNY and CDR2 SVGAGI (reference sequence). This CDR3 comprises 14 residues. DNA for the CDR3: TGTGCCAGCAGCATTAGCGGGAGTGTTAATGAGCAGTTCTTC. This codes for CASSISGSVNEQFF.